This section outlines one T cell receptor beta chain sequence together with its context. Between the trimmed V and J ends, which lost 5 bases and 1 base, there was a span of 14 bases. The CDR3 has 15 residues. Germline CDR1 SGHTA, CDR2 FQGNSA. The data belong to a study of OX40 agonist ivuxolimab in advanced cancers. TCRdb keeps only in-frame clones here, not all; method: immunoSEQ multiplex PCR. The data show under 95,000 clones, with roughly 84% seen just once and approximately 2.6% held by the top ten. This chain uses TRBV7-2 with TRBJ1-2; tentative D call: TRBD1 (6 bases). The material sequenced was CD4+ or CD8+ T cells sorted from blood, taken in a trial of the OX40 agonist ivuxolimab. The source of this sequence is an adult with an advanced solid tumor such as melanoma, head and neck, liver or kidney cancer. CDR3 region: CASSPYGTNNYGYTF. The CDR3 bases are TGTGCCAGCAGCCCATATGGGACAAATAACTATGGCTACACCTTC.